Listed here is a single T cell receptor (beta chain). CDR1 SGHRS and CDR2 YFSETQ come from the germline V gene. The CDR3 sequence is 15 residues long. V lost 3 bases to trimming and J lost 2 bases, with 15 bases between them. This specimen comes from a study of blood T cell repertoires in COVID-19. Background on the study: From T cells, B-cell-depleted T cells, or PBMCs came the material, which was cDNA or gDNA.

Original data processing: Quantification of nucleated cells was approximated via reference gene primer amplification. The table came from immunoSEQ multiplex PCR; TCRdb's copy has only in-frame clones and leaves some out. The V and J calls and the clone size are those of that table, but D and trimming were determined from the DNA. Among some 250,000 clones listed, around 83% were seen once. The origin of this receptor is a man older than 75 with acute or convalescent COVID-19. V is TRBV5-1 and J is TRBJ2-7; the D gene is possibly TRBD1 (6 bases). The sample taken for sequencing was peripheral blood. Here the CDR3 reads CASSSASQGPYEQYF. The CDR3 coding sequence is TGCGCCAGCAGCTCCGCCTCACAGGGTCCCTACGAGCAGTACTTC.